This TCR beta chain appears in the sequencing data of a study of vaccination and CD4 T cells after COVID-19. Germline V CDR1 and CDR2: MNHEY, SVGAGI. V lost 0 bases to trimming and J lost 1 base, with 9 bases between them. CDR3 length: 15 residues. Time point: late sampling 161 to 241 days after vaccination in a few convalescent patients. Sample treatment: approximately nine-day PBMC culture with coronavirus spike peptide pools or control peptides (ViraFEST assay). Sequenced with the Oncomine TCR Beta short-read assay was DNA taken from cultured CD4+ T cells. In TCRdb, the PCR reads were re-called with MiXCR into one record per CDR3 protein. The sample holds 20,000 to 25,000 distinct CDR3 sequences, around 37% seen once. A note on this clonotype: Its antigen is not identified.

Sequenced material: CD4+ T cells from blood, cultured in vitro, taken about 7 months after SARS-CoV-2 vaccination. This clonotype originated in a human donor who had recovered from COVID-19. The chain employs TRBV6-5 and TRBJ2-5; no reliable D call. As DNA, the CDR3 is TGTGCCAGCAGTTACTCGCCTCTGGGCCAAGAGACCCAGTACTTC. Amino acid sequence: CASSYSPLGQETQYF.